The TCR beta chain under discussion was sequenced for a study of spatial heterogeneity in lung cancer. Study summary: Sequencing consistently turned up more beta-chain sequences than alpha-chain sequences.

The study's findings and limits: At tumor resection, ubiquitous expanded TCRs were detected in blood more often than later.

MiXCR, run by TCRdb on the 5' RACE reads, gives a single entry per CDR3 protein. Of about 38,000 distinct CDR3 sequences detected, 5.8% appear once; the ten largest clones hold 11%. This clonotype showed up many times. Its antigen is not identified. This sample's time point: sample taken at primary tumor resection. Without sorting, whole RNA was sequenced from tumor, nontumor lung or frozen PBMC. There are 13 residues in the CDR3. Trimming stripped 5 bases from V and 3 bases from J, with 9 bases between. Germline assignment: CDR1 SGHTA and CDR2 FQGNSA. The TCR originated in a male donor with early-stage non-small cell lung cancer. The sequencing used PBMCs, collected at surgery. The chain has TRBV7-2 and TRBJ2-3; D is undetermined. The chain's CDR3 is CASSPARTDTQYF. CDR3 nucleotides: TGTGCCAGCAGCCCCGCGCGGACAGATACGCAGTATTTT.